What follows are 5 T cell receptor beta chains derived from one specimen sequenced in a study of Ad26.COV2.S vaccination and SARS-CoV-2 variants. This sample's treatment: roughly 19 received Ad26.COV2.S at low or high dose, single or two shots; roughly five received placebo; per-sample allocation not given. The samples date from day 63 after the first vaccine or placebo injection. Sequencing used immunoSEQ multiplex PCR; TCRdb keeps in-frame clones, though not all of them. The repertoire holds 410,000 or so clones, with 80% to 95% as singletons. The material sequenced was peripheral blood, taken in a trial of Ad26.COV2.S vaccine versus placebo. The source is a person aged 18-60 years who received the Ad26.COV2.S COVID-19 vaccine or a placebo.

The V and J genes are TRBV6-5 and TRBJ1-4, with 12 bases lining up with TRBD1. The CDR3 is 14 amino acids. V shed 6 bases, J shed 8 bases, and the junction held 4 bases outside the gene matches. The germline V gene encodes CDR1 MNHEY and CDR2 SVGAGI. The CDR3 reads CASSRDRGQEKLFF. Written as DNA, the CDR3 is TGTGCCAGCAGCCGGGACAGGGGGCAAGAAAAACTGTTTTTT.

This chain links TRBV10-3 with TRBJ2-7, with 9 bases fitting TRBD1. The germline gives CDR1 ENHRY, CDR2 SYGVKD. The ends lost 6 bases at V and 3 bases at J; junction bases unmatched: 6. The CDR3 extends over 14 amino acids. The chain's CDR3 is CAIRGQGSFYEQYF. CDR3 nucleotides: TGTGCCATCAGGGGACAGGGCTCTTTCTACGAGCAGTACTTC.

The chain employs TRBV28 and TRBJ2-7, with TRBD2 matching 12 bases. V was pared by 5 bases and J by 3 bases, with 11 bases of the junction left unmatched. Germline assignment: CDR1 MDHEN and CDR2 SYDVKM. The CDR3 sequence is 17 residues long. CDR3 loop: CASSQTSGGPKYYEQYF. Written as DNA, the CDR3 is TGTGCCAGCAGTCAGACTAGCGGGGGACCAAAGTACTACGAGCAGTACTTC.

The chain recombines TRBV9 with TRBJ2-3, with 8 bases fitting TRBD1. The ends lost 0 bases at V and 2 bases at J; junction bases unmatched: 11. The germline V gene has CDR1 SGDLS and CDR2 YYNGEE. This CDR3 is 18 amino acids long. The CDR3 here is CASSVGYLGQAYTDTQYF. The CDR3 bases are TGTGCCAGCAGCGTAGGATACTTGGGACAGGCTTACACAGATACGCAGTATTTT. Based on the CDR3 plus reference TRBV9 and TRBJ2-3, the full variable domain is DSGVTQTPKHLITATGQRVTLRCSPRSGDLSVYWYQQSLDQGLQFLIQYYNGEERAKGNILERFSAQQFPDLHSELNLSSLELGDSALYFCASSVGYLGQAYTDTQYFGPGTRLTVL.

The chain has TRBV18 and TRBJ1-1; 9 bases agree with TRBD1. V was pared by 6 bases and J by 3 bases, with 11 bases of the junction left unmatched. The CDR3 runs 16 residues. CDR1 and CDR2 (germline): KGHSH, LQKENI. CDR3 sequence: CASSDDRGVGYTEAFF. DNA of the CDR3: TGTGCCAGCTCGGACGACAGGGGGGTGGGGTACACTGAAGCTTTCTTT.